These 25 T cell receptor beta chains share one sample of origin, sequenced in a study of control samples from healthy donors and cancer patients. Generated by immunoSEQ multiplex PCR, the TCRdb table keeps only in-frame clones and is missing some. This table holds about 98,000 clones, around 92% found once. Sequencing was done on a sample of blood. Source of these receptors: a woman aged 18-35 years in good health.

The chain recombines TRBV24-1 with TRBJ1-2, with a weak D call TRBD1 (6 bases). The length of the CDR3 is 15 residues. Germline V gives CDR1 KGHDR, CDR2 SFDVKD. V was cut by 3 bases and J by 2 bases, with 12 bases left in between. The CDR3 protein is CATSDPTGGNYGYTF. The CDR3 nucleotides are TGTGCCACCAGTGATCCTACCGGGGGCAACTATGGCTACACCTTC.

This clone was observed once. CDR3 protein: CASSLVERGNEQFF. The CDR3 DNA is TGTGCCAGCAGCTTAGTGGAGCGGGGAAATGAGCAGTTCTTC. V is TRBV11-3 and J is TRBJ2-1, with 7 positions matching TRBD2. The junction had 4 bases not matched to a gene; V was cut back by 1 base and J by 7 bases. CDR3 size: 14 residues. The germline V gene encodes CDR1 SGHNT and CDR2 YENEEA.

A note on this clone: One junction end disagrees with the germline gene, perhaps due to a read error. The chain combines TRBV7-3 with TRBJ2-5, with a tentative D call TRBD1 (5 bases). Germline V gene sequence: CDR1 SGHTA, CDR2 FQGTGA. This CDR3 is 14 amino acids long. The CDR3 here is CASSLLGDREAQYF. The CDR3 DNA sequence: TGTGCCAGCAGCTTACTAGGGGATAGAGAGGCCCAGTACTTC.

The CDR3: CASSKVPRYVETQYF. As DNA, the CDR3 is TGTGCCAGCAGCAAAGTTCCGCGATACGTGGAGACCCAGTACTTC. The chain joins TRBV21-1 to TRBJ2-5; the table names TRBD2, a call not compared with the DNA. TRBV21-1 is labeled a pseudogene. The CDR3 has 15 amino acids.

The genes are TRBV6-1 and TRBJ1-5; perhaps TRBD1 as D (5 bases). The CDR3 contains 15 residues. Looked up from germline, CDR1 is MNHNS and CDR2 is SASEGT. V lost 0 bases and J 5 bases, leaving 11 bases between the germline ends. The CDR3 DNA follows: TGTGCCAGCAGTGAAGCGGTTTGGGGGGATCAGCCCCAGCATTTT. Translated, it gives CASSEAVWGDQPQHF.

The chain recombines TRBV30 with TRBJ1-1; D is possibly TRBD1 (6 bases). This CDR3 is 13 amino acids long. With 4 bases removed from V and 2 bases from J, the gap between germline ends came to 11 bases. Per the germline V gene, CDR1 is GTSNPN and CDR2 is SVGIG (reference sequence). In DNA form, the CDR3 reads TGTGCCTGGAATCCGGGGGCTAACACTGAAGCTTTCTTT. Residues: CAWNPGANTEAFF. The entire variable domain, with the rest obtained from reference TRBV30 and TRBJ1-1, is as follows: SQTIHQWPATLVQPVGSPLSLECTVEGTSNPNLYWYRQAAGRGLQLLFYSVGIGQISSEVPQNLSASRPQDRQFILSSKKLLLSDSGFYLCAWNPGANTEAFFGQGTRLTVV.

V is TRBV9 and J is TRBJ2-7; TRBD2 matches at 7 bases. Germline V CDR1 and CDR2: SGDLS, YYNGEE. The CDR3 runs 14 residues. Losses at the gene ends were 2 bases for V and 2 bases for J; bases not matched to a gene: 4. The CDR3 DNA reads as TGTGCCAGCAGCGTCGCCGGGACTACCTACGAGCAGTACTTC. Its protein product is CASSVAGTTYEQYF.

This clone was detected only a few times. The rearrangement joins TRBV5-4 to TRBJ2-7, with 9 bases aligning to TRBD2. The CDR3 loop spans 15 amino acids. Germline lookup yields CDR1 SGHNT and CDR2 YYREEE (reference sequence). The V and J ends lost 3 bases and 3 bases, in that order; junction bases with no gene match: 7. The CDR3 loop reads CASSYPQRGVYEQYF. CDR3 sequence (DNA): TGTGCCAGCAGCTACCCCCAGCGGGGGGTCTACGAGCAGTACTTC.

The chain carries TRBV11-3 and TRBJ1-1, with 8 nucleotides matching TRBD1. Losses at the gene ends were 5 bases for V and 3 bases for J; bases not matched to a gene: 8. Germline lookup yields CDR1 SGHNT and CDR2 YENEEA. The CDR3 is made up of 15 amino acids. The DNA of the CDR3 is TGTGCCAGCAGCCCAACGGACAGGGTGTACACTGAAGCTTTCTTT. This codes for CASSPTDRVYTEAFF.

This chain joins TRBV30 and TRBJ1-6; TRBD1 matches at 7 bases. Trimming cost V 5 bases and J 7 bases; bases outside gene matches: 5. Germline CDR1 is GTSNPN and CDR2 is SVGIG (reference sequence). This CDR3 has 13 residues. The CDR3 protein is CAWRQGLNSPLHF. The CDR3 DNA reads as TGTGCCTGGCGACAGGGATTGAATTCACCCCTCCACTTT. Combining the CDR3 with reference TRBV30 and TRBJ1-6 gives the whole variable domain SQTIHQWPATLVQPVGSPLSLECTVEGTSNPNLYWYRQAAGRGLQLLFYSVGIGQISSEVPQNLSASRPQDRQFILSSKKLLLSDSGFYLCAWRQGLNSPLHFGNGTRLTVT.

The chain has TRBV4-1 and TRBJ1-4, with 7 bases lining up with TRBD1. This CDR3 region has 15 residues. With V trimmed by 2 bases and J by 5 bases, 5 bases remained unmatched. From germline, CDR1 is MGHRA and CDR2 YSYEKL. The CDR3 reads CASSQPGQLNEKLFF. CDR3 DNA sequence: TGCGCCAGCAGCCAACCGGGACAGTTAAATGAAAAACTGTTTTTT.

V and J are TRBV4-3 and TRBJ2-7; D might be TRBD2 (5 bases). With 1 base removed from V and 6 bases from J, the gap between germline ends came to 16 bases. The germline V gene has CDR1 LGHNA and CDR2 YSLEER. This CDR3 is 15 amino acids long. In DNA form, the CDR3 reads TGCGCCAGCAGCCAAGCCCCCGGGGATTCCATCGAGCAGTACTTC. Translated: CASSQAPGDSIEQYF.

This clone turned up a few times. The CDR3 reads CASSRARDRERGYTF. The CDR3 region has the DNA TGTGCCAGCAGCCGAGCCCGGGACAGGGAGAGGGGCTACACCTTC. The chain combines TRBV3-1 (or the pseudogene TRBV3-2) with TRBJ1-2, with 9 positions matching TRBD1. Germline loops: CDR1 LGHDT, CDR2 YNNKEL (reference sequence). CDR3 size: 15 residues. Trimming took 4 bases from V and 8 from J; bases not matched to a gene: 11.

V is TRBV20-1 and J is TRBJ2-2, with a possible D match to TRBD2 (6 bases). The germline V and J ends were trimmed by 4 bases and 2 bases, with 14 bases remaining between them. CDR3 size: 15 residues. Per germline, CDR1 DFQATT and CDR2 SNEGSKA (reference sequence). The CDR3 DNA sequence: TGCAGTGCTACTGAGGACTACCTAAACACCGGGGAGCTGTTTTTT. Translation: CSATEDYLNTGELFF.

V and J are TRBV5-5 and TRBJ2-1, with 8 bases aligning to TRBD1. In germline, CDR1 is SGHKS, CDR2 YYEKEE (reference sequence). The CDR3 is 18 amino acids. V lost 4 bases, J lost 1 base, and 13 bases stayed unmatched. The CDR3, as DNA: TGTGCCAGCAGCGTGATCACTAGCAGGGGGCTTTCCTACAATGAGCAGTTCTTC. It yields the protein CASSVITSRGLSYNEQFF.

V usage is TRBV24-1 and J usage is TRBJ1-1, with D perhaps TRBD1 (5 bases). The CDR3 is 15 residues long. Germline V gives CDR1 KGHDR, CDR2 SFDVKD. Deletions cut 2 bases from V and 5 bases from J, with 14 bases between. As DNA, the CDR3 is TGTGCCACCAGTGATTGGGCAGGGAGGAGTACTGAAGCTTTCTTT. Encoded protein: CATSDWAGRSTEAFF.

The chain combines TRBV7-8 with TRBJ1-2; D ambiguous. This CDR3 region has 14 residues. The germline gives CDR1 SGHVS, CDR2 FQNEAQ. The V and J ends lost 4 bases and 0 bases respectively, with 9 bases between them. This chain's CDR3 is CASSSPIANYGYTF. The CDR3 DNA reads as TGTGCCAGCAGCTCGCCCATAGCTAACTATGGCTACACCTTC.

In its sample, this clone was seen once. The chain couples TRBV28 to TRBJ2-7; D unresolved. V was shortened by 6 bases and J by 3 bases, with 15 bases between the two germline ends. CDR1 and CDR2 from the germline V gene are MDHEN and SYDVKM. The CDR3 spans 14 residues. Here the CDR3 reads CASSQPRLRYEQYF. In DNA, the CDR3 is TGTGCCAGCAGCCAACCACGGCTCCGCTACGAGCAGTACTTC.

The V gene is TRBV6-2 or TRBV6-3, the J gene TRBJ1-1, with D uncertain. The V end was cut by 4 bases, the J end by 5 bases, with 5 bases between. CDR3 length: 11 residues. Germline assignment: CDR1 MNHEY and CDR2 SVGEGT. CDR3 sequence: CASSSETEAFF. The CDR3 DNA is TGTGCCAGCAGTTCGGAAACTGAAGCTTTCTTT.

The table lists this clone with a count of one. The chain links TRBV6-4 to TRBJ1-5; no reliable D call. Trimming shortened V by 6 bases and J by 9 bases, and 12 bases separated the two germline ends. The CDR3 consists of 12 residues. Germline V gene sequence: CDR1 MRHNA, CDR2 SNTAGT. The CDR3 loop reads CASSLSRWPQHF. CDR3 coding DNA: TGTGCCAGCAGCCTCTCAAGGTGGCCCCAGCATTTT.

The CDR3 is CASSLGAAGGPETQYF. The DNA of the CDR3 is TGTGCCAGCAGCTTAGGCGCAGCGGGGGGGCCCGAGACCCAGTACTTC. This chain uses TRBV7-6 with TRBJ2-5, with 10 bases fitting TRBD2. Per the germline V gene, CDR1 is SGHVS and CDR2 is FNYEAQ. This CDR3 contains 16 residues. With V trimmed by 1 base and J by 5 bases, 7 bases remained unmatched.

V and J are TRBV5-6 and TRBJ1-1; D not resolved. CDR3 size: 14 residues. Per germline, CDR1 SGHDT and CDR2 YYEEEE. Trimming removed 0 bases from V and 6 bases from J, with 12 bases in between. The chain's CDR3 is CASSLGTGGAEAFF. CDR3 nucleotides: TGTGCCAGCAGCTTGGGGACCGGTGGGGCTGAAGCTTTCTTT.

The V gene is TRBV27, the J gene TRBJ1-2; D ambiguous. Germline CDR1 is MNHEY and CDR2 is SMNVEV (reference sequence). The CDR3 has 13 amino acids. Deletions cut 1 base from V and 4 bases from J, with 7 bases between. CDR3 DNA sequence: TGTGCCAGCAGTTTATTCTCAGGCTATGGCTACACCTTC. Its protein is CASSLFSGYGYTF.

This clone was picked up one time. The chain combines TRBV9 with TRBJ2-3; no clear D gene. The CDR3 totals 14 residues. Germline CDR1 and CDR2: SGDLS and YYNGEE. Trimming stripped 4 bases from V and 3 bases from J, with 12 bases between. Written as DNA, the CDR3 is TGTGCCAGCAGCCAAGAGGAGAATACAGATACGCAGTATTTT. Encoded protein: CASSQEENTDTQYF. Full variable domain (outside the CDR3, taken from reference TRBV9 and TRBJ2-3): DSGVTQTPKHLITATGQRVTLRCSPRSGDLSVYWYQQSLDQGLQFLIQYYNGEERAKGNILERFSAQQFPDLHSELNLSSLELGDSALYFCASSQEENTDTQYFGPGTRLTVL.

The gene calls are TRBV13 and TRBJ2-1; the D is unclear. Germline V gene sequence: CDR1 PRHDT, CDR2 FYEKMQ (reference sequence). The V and J ends lost 1 base and 9 bases respectively, with 7 bases between them. This CDR3 region has 12 residues. The CDR3 loop is CASSLAPAEQFF. The DNA of the CDR3 is TGTGCCAGCAGCTTAGCCCCGGCTGAGCAGTTCTTC.